This TCR beta chain comes out of a study of Ad26.COV2.S vaccination and SARS-CoV-2 variants. Treatment in this sample: 19 received Ad26.COV2.S at low or high dose, single or two shots; roughly five received placebo; per-sample allocation not given. Samples came from day 63 after the first vaccine or placebo injection. Measured with immunoSEQ multiplex PCR; TCRdb has only the in-frame clones, and not every one. The sample yields about 470,000 clones, roughly 87% seen once. Germline V gives CDR1 SNHLY, CDR2 FYNNEI. The CDR3 length is 16 residues. The V gene end was trimmed by 5 bases and the J gene end by 0 bases; junction bases not matched to a gene: 3.

The sequence was obtained from a person aged 18-60 years who received the Ad26.COV2.S COVID-19 vaccine or a placebo. The sample was peripheral blood, taken in a trial of Ad26.COV2.S vaccine versus placebo. J is TRBJ2-1 and V is TRBV2; 11 bases fit TRBD2. CDR3 coding DNA: TGTGCCAGCAGTTTCACTAGCGGGAGCTCCTACAATGAGCAGTTCTTC. Residues: CASSFTSGSSYNEQFF.